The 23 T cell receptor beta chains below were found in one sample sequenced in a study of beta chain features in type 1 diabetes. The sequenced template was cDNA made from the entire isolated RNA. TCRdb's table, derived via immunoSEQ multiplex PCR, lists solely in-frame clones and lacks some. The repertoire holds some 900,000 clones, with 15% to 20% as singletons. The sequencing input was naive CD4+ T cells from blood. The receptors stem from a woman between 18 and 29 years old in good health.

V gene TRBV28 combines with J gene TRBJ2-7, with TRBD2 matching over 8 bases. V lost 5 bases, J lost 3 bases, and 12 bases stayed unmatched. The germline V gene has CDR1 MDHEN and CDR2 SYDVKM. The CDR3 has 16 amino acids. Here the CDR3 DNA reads TGTGCCAGCAGTCTTATCCACCGACTAGCGAGCTACGAGCAGTACTTC. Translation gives CASSLIHRLASYEQYF.

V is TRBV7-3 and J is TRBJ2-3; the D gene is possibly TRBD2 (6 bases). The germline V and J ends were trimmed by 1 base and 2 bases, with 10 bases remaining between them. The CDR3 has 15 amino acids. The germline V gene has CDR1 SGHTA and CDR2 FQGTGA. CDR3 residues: CASSLMGGYTDTQYF. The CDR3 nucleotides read TGTGCCAGCAGCTTAATGGGGGGTTACACAGATACGCAGTATTTT.

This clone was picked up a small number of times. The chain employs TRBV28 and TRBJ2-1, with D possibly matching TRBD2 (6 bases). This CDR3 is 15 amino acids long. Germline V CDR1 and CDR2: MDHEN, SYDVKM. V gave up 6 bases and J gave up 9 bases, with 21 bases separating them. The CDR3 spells CASRSGRIVLGEQFF. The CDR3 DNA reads TGTGCCAGCAGGTCCGGGAGAATAGTGTTGGGTGAGCAGTTCTTC.

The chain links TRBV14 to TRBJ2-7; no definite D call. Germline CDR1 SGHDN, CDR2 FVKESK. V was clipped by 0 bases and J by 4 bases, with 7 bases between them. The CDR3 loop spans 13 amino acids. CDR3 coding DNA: TGTGCCAGCAGCCAAGATCGGCCGTACGAGCAGTACTTC. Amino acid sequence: CASSQDRPYEQYF.

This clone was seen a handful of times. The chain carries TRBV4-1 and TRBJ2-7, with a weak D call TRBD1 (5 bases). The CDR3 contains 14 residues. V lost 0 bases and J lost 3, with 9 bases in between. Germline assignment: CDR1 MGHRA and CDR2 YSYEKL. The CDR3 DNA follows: TGCGCCAGCAGCCAAGATTGGGGCGGCTACGAGCAGTACTTC. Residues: CASSQDWGGYEQYF.

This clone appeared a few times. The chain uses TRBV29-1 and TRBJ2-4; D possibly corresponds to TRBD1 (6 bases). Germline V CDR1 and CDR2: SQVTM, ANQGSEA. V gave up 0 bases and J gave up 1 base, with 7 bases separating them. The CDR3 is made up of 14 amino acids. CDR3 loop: CSVEDDRAKNIQYF. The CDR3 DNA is TGCAGCGTTGAAGATGACAGGGCCAAAAACATTCAGTACTTC. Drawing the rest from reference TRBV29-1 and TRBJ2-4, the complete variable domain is SAVISQKPSRDICQRGTSLTIQCQVDSQVTMMFWYRQQPGQSLTLIATANQGSEATYESGFVIDKFPISRPNLTFSTLTVSNMSPEDSSIYLCSVEDDRAKNIQYFGAGTRLSVL.

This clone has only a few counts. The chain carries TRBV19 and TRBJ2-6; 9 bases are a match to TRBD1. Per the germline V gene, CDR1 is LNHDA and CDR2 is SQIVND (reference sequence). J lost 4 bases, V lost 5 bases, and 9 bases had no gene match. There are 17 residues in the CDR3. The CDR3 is CASSAGQGLTGANVLTF. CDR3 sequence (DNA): TGTGCCAGTAGTGCTGGACAGGGGTTGACCGGGGCCAACGTCCTGACTTTC.

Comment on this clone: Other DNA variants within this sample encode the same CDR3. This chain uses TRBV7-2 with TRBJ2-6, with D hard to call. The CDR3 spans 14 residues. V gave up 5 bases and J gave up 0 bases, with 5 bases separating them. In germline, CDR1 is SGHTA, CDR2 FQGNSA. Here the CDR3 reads CASSRSSGANVLTF. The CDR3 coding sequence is TGTGCCAGCAGCCGGAGCTCTGGGGCCAACGTCCTGACTTTC.

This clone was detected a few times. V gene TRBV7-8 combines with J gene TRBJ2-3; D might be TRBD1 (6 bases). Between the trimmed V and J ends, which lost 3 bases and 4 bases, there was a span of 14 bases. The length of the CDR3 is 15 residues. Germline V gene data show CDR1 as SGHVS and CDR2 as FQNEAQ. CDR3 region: CASSFGTPSPDTQYF. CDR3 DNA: TGTGCCAGCAGCTTTGGGACACCGAGCCCAGATACGCAGTATTTT.

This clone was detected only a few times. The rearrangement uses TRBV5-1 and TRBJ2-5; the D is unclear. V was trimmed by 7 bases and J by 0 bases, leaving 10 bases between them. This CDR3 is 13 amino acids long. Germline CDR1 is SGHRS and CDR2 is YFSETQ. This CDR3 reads CASGSAYQETQYF. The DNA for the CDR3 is TGCGCCAGCGGTTCGGCGTACCAAGAGACCCAGTACTTC.

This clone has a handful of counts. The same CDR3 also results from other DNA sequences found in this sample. DNA for the CDR3: TGTGCCAGCAGCTTGGTCGCAGATACGCAGTATTTT. Translation gives CASSLVADTQYF. The genes are TRBV5-6 and TRBJ2-3; D is unclear. With 0 bases removed from V and 4 bases from J, the gap between germline ends came to 3 bases. The CDR3 runs to 12 residues. Looked up from germline, CDR1 is SGHDT and CDR2 is YYEEEE.

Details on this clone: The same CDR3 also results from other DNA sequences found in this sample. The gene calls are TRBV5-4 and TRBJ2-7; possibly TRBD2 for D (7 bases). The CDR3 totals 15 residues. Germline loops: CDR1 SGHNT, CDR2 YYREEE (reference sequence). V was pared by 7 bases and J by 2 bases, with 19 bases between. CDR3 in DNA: TGTGCCAGCGGGCGCGGGGGCAGTCACCCCTACGAGCAGTACTTC. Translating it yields CASGRGGSHPYEQYF.

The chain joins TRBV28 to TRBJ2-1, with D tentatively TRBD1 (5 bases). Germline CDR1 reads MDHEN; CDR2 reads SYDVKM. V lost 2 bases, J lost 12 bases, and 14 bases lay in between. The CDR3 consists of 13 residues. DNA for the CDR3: TGTGCCAGCAGTTTACGACAGACCGATGGGCAGTTCTTC. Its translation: CASSLRQTDGQFF.

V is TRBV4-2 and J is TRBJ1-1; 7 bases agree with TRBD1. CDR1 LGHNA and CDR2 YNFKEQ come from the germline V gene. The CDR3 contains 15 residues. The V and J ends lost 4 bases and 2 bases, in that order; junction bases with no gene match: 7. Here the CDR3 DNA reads TGTGCCAGCAGCCCTCGGGACAGTTTTAACACTGAAGCTTTCTTT. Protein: CASSPRDSFNTEAFF.

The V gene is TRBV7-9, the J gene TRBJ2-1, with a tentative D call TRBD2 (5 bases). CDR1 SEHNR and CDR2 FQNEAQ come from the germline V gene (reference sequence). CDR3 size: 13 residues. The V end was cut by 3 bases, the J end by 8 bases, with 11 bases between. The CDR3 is CASSFTAEYEQFF. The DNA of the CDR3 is TGTGCCAGCAGCTTTACAGCGGAATATGAGCAGTTCTTC.

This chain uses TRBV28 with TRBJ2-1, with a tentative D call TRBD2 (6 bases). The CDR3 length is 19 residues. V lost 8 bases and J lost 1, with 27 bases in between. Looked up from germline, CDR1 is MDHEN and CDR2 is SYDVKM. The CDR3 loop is CASGMRVGTPSRSYNEQFF. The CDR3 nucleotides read TGTGCCAGCGGTATGCGGGTTGGGACTCCCAGCCGGTCCTACAATGAGCAGTTCTTC.

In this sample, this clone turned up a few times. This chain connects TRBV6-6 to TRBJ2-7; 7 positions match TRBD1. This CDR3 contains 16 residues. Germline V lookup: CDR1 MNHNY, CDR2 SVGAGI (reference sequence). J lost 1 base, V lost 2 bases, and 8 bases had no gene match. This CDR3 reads CASSYRGTESSYEQYF. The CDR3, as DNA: TGTGCCAGCAGTTACAGGGGGACAGAAAGTTCCTACGAGCAGTACTTC.

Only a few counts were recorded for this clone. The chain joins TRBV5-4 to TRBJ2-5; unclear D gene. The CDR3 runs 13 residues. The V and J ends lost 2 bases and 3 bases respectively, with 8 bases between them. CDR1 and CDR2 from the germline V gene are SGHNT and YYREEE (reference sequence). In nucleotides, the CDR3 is TGTGCCAGCAGCTTAACTTCTGAAGAGACCCAGTACTTC. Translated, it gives CASSLTSEETQYF.

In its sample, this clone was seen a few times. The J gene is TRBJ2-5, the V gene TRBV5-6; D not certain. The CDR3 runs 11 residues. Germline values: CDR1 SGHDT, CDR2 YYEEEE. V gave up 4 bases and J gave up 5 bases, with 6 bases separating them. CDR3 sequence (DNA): TGTGCCAGCAGCAGCGTGGAGACCCAGTACTTC. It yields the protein CASSSVETQYF.

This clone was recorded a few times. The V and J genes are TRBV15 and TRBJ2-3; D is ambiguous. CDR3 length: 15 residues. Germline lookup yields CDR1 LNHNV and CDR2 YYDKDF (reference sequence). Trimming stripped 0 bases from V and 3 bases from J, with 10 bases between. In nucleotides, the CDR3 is TGTGCCACCAGCAGAGATCCAGTTCAGACAGATACGCAGTATTTT. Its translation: CATSRDPVQTDTQYF.

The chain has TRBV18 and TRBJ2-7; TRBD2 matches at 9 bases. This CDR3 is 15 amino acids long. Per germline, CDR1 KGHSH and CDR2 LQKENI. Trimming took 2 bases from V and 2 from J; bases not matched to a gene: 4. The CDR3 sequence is CASSPSLAGTYEQYF. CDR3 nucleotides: TGTGCCAGCTCACCAAGCCTAGCGGGGACCTACGAGCAGTACTTC. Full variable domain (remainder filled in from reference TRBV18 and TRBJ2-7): NAGVMQNPRHLVRRRGQEARLRCSPMKGHSHVYWYRQLPEEGLKFMVYLQKENIIDESGMPKERFSAEFPKEGPSILRIQQVVRGDSAAYFCASSPSLAGTYEQYFGPGTRLTVT.

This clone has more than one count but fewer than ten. CDR3 in DNA: TGTGCCAGCTCCTCGTCGGACTACGAGCAGTACTTC. This sequence encodes CASSSSDYEQYF. This sequence joins TRBV18 and TRBJ2-7; D call uncertain. Trimming shortened V by 6 bases and J by 3 bases, and 9 bases separated the two germline ends. CDR3 length equals 12 residues. Germline CDR1 and CDR2: KGHSH and LQKENI.

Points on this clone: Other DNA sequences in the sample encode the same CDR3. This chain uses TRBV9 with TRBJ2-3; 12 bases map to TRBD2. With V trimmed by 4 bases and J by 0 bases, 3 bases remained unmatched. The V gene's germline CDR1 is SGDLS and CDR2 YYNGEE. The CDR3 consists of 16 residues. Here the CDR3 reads CASSPGLAGSTDTQYF. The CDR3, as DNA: TGTGCCAGCAGCCCCGGACTAGCGGGAAGCACAGATACGCAGTATTTT.